This T cell receptor (beta chain) was found in a study of OX40 agonist ivuxolimab in advanced cancers. In the study overall: A mean age of about 59 years, range about 23 to 80, was recorded, and 70% to 85% were male.

TCRdb keeps only in-frame clones here, not all; method: immunoSEQ multiplex PCR. Of more than 95,000 clones listed, about 87% were seen once; the top ten hold 0.7% to 1%. In germline, CDR1 is LNHDA, CDR2 SQIVND (reference sequence). This CDR3 comprises 14 residues. Trimming took 8 bases from V and 9 from J; bases not matched to a gene: 15. This specimen was CD4+ or CD8+ T cells sorted from blood, taken in a trial of the OX40 agonist ivuxolimab. The receptor was derived from an adult with an advanced solid tumor such as melanoma, head and neck, liver or kidney cancer. The gene calls are TRBV19 and TRBJ1-2; TRBD1 aligns across 7 bases. The CDR3 spells CASGFSTGEARYTF. The CDR3 coding sequence is TGTGCCAGTGGTTTCAGTACAGGGGAGGCGCGCTACACCTTC.